The TCR beta chain under discussion was sequenced for a study of T cells in Graves' hyperthyroidism and ophthalmopathy. The wider study: Once the initial diagnosis was made, peripheral blood was obtained before any treatment.

Trimming at V came to 6 bases and at J to 4 bases, leaving 14 bases not matched to a gene. The CDR3 totals 16 residues. Germline V gene lookup returns CDR1 MNHNS and CDR2 SASEGT. Stability of Graves' hyperthyroidism was defined as absent ophthalmopathy progression within 18 months. This clonotype was counted at least ten times. Amplified regions were TCR beta CDR3 sequences from RNA transcripts. HTBI primers were used for first-round RT-PCR of the TCR CDR3. TCRdb analysed the multiplex PCR reads with MiXCR anew, one entry per CDR3 protein. This sample carries roughly 380,000 distinct CDR3 sequences, about 19% of them seen once, and the ten largest clones take roughly 3.5%.

This sequence originates from a woman in her late teens or twenties with Graves' hyperthyroidism. Material: blood. The V call is TRBV6-1, the J call TRBJ1-1; 7 bases are shared with TRBD1. DNA for the CDR3: TGTGCCAGCAGCCCCGGACAGGTGTCTTATTTCACTGAAGCTTTCTTT. Encoded protein: CASSPGQVSYFTEAFF.